The 12 T cell receptor beta chains presented below share a single source sample, sequenced in a study of T cells in Graves' hyperthyroidism and ophthalmopathy. Amplified TCR beta CDR3 regions derived from RNA transcripts. First-round RT-PCR targeting the TCR CDR3 was performed with the HTBI primer set. Each CDR3 protein is one row after TCRdb ran MiXCR on the multiplex PCR reads. Of 500,000 or so distinct CDR3 sequences listed, 15% to 20% are singletons. The sequenced sample was blood. The source is a woman aged 18-29 years with Graves' ophthalmopathy.

This clonotype occurred a few times. The chain carries TRBV2 and TRBJ1-2; tentative D call: TRBD1 (6 bases). CDR1 is SNHLY, CDR2 FYNNEI, per germline. CDR3 length: 14 amino acids. V lost 6 bases and J lost 6, with 17 bases in between. The CDR3 reads CASSATVGADGYTF. Here the CDR3 DNA reads TGTGCCAGCAGCGCAACGGTGGGGGCGGATGGCTACACCTTC.

This clonotype was found a few times. The chain couples TRBV14 to TRBJ2-1; 14 bases line up with TRBD2. CDR1 is SGHDN and CDR2 is FVKESK in the germline V gene. CDR3 size: 15 residues. With V trimmed by 6 bases and J by 5 bases, 3 bases remained unmatched. CDR3 DNA sequence: TGTGCCAGCAGTCGGACTAGCGGGGGGAACAATGAGCAGTTCTTC. Its translation is CASSRTSGGNNEQFF.

This clonotype has only a few counts. This chain uses TRBV4-2 with TRBJ2-1; 12 nucleotides line up with TRBD2. Germline CDR1 reads LGHNA; CDR2 reads YNFKEQ. J was trimmed by 12 bases and V by 1 base; bases with no gene match: 10. The CDR3 totals 16 residues. In DNA, the CDR3 is TGTGCCAGCAGCCAAGTTGGACTAGCGGGAAGGGTGGGGCAGTTCTTC. This encodes CASSQVGLAGRVGQFF.

This clonotype appeared a few times. The V gene is TRBV30, the J gene TRBJ2-7, with 11 bases identical to TRBD2. V lost 1 base, J lost 4 bases, and 3 bases stayed unmatched. Germline V CDR1 and CDR2: GTSNPN, SVGIG (reference sequence). CDR3 size: 14 residues. CDR3 region: CAWSELAGEYEQYF. The CDR3 DNA sequence: TGTGCCTGGAGTGAACTAGCGGGGGAGTACGAGCAGTACTTC.

This clonotype was observed a few times. This rearrangement joins TRBV6-1 to TRBJ2-1; TRBD2 matches 9 bases. The V and J ends lost 1 base and 10 bases, in that order; junction bases with no gene match: 8. Germline V lookup: CDR1 MNHNS, CDR2 SASEGT. The CDR3 sequence is 15 residues long. The CDR3 bases are TGTGCCAGCAGTGAAGGGCTAGCGGGGTTAGGGGAGCAGTTCTTC. Translation: CASSEGLAGLGEQFF.

This clonotype was recorded at least ten times. This chain uses TRBV6-1 with TRBJ2-1; D not certain. Looked up from germline, CDR1 is MNHNS and CDR2 is SASEGT. The V end lost 0 bases, the J end lost 6 bases, and 15 bases lay between the germline ends. This CDR3 has 16 amino acids. The CDR3 DNA follows: TGTGCCAGCAGTGAAGCGCTCCTAGGCCCGAGCAATGAGCAGTTCTTC. It specifies CASSEALLGPSNEQFF.

This clonotype has at least ten counts. V is TRBV9 and J is TRBJ2-3; possibly TRBD2 for D (5 bases). From germline, CDR1 is SGDLS and CDR2 YYNGEE. The CDR3 is made up of 16 amino acids. The germline V and J ends were trimmed by 0 bases and 0 bases, with 11 bases remaining between them. Written as DNA, the CDR3 is TGTGCCAGCAGCGTAGCAGGAGGTGGTAGCACAGATACGCAGTATTTT. This gives the protein CASSVAGGGSTDTQYF.

This clonotype was seen many times. The CDR3 loop is CSVVPSGRPSSYNEQFF. CDR3 nucleotide sequence: TGCAGCGTTGTACCTAGCGGGAGGCCGAGCTCCTACAATGAGCAGTTCTTC. The chain links TRBV29-1 to TRBJ2-1; TRBD2 agrees at 11 bases. The CDR3 is 17 residues long. The germline V gene encodes CDR1 SQVTM and CDR2 ANQGSEA. The V segment lost 4 bases and the J segment 0 bases; nucleotides outside the gene matches: 8.

Ten or more counts support this clonotype. This chain joins TRBV5-1 and TRBJ1-2; D is possibly TRBD1 (5 bases). Germline CDR1 is SGHRS and CDR2 is YFSETQ. The CDR3 sequence is 11 residues long. V was shortened by 2 bases and J by 7 bases, with 6 bases between the two germline ends. CDR3 DNA: TGCGCCAGCAGCTTTGGGGCTGGCTACACCTTC. This codes for CASSFGAGYTF.

This clonotype was observed many times. The CDR3 here is CASSGGAWTGELFF. CDR3 sequence (DNA): TGTGCCAGCAGCGGGGGGGCATGGACCGGGGAGCTGTTTTTT. The chain has TRBV11-2 and TRBJ2-2; weak D call: TRBD2 (7 bases). This CDR3 region has 14 residues. From germline, CDR1 is SGHAT and CDR2 FQNNGV. The V gene lost 5 bases and the J gene lost 5 bases, with 12 bases spanning the gap.

This clonotype was counted a few times. J is TRBJ1-2 and V is TRBV28; D is possibly TRBD1 (6 bases). Germline V CDR1 and CDR2: MDHEN, SYDVKM. Trimming cost V 5 bases and J 4 bases, with 11 bases left between them. This CDR3 has 13 amino acids. The CDR3, as DNA: TGTGCCAGCAGTCCCCCAGGGGTCTATGGCTACACCTTC. Translation: CASSPPGVYGYTF.

This chain links TRBV6-2 or TRBV6-3 with TRBJ2-1; 9 positions agree with TRBD1. The length of the CDR3 is 15 residues. After removal of 5 bases from V and 5 bases from J, the junction contained 7 bases not matched to a gene. Germline CDR1 reads MNHEY; CDR2 reads SVGEGT. The CDR3 DNA follows: TGTGCCAGCAGTCCCGGGACAGGGTGTAACAATGAGCAGTTCTTC. As protein: CASSPGTGCNNEQFF.